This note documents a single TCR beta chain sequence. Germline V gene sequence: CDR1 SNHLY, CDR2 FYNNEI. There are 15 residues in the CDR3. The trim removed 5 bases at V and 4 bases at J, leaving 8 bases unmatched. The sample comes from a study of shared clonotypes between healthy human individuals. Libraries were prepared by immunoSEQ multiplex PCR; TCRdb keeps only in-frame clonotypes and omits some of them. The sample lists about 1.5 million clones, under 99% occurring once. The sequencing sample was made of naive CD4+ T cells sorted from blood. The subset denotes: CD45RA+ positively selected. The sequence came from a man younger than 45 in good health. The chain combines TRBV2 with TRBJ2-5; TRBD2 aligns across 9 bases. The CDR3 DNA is TGTGCCAGCAGTATCTCCTTAGCGGGAGTAGAGACCCAGTACTTC. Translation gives CASSISLAGVETQYF. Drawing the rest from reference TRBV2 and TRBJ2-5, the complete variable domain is EPEVTQTPSHQVTQMGQEVILRCVPISNHLYFYWYRQILGQKVEFLVSFYNNEISEKSEIFDDQFSVERPDGSNFTLKIRSTKLEDSAMYFCASSISLAGVETQYFGPGTRLLVL.